This T cell receptor (beta chain) was recorded in a study of cytomegalovirus exposure and HLA in healthy donors. Study-level background: Later, an analysis reported that the 130 or so validation repertoires had used the same platform as the roughly 660 first-cohort repertoires. Study-wide findings and caveats: Among TCR beta chains, those listed as cytomegalovirus-associated numbered some 160. Specific recognition of CMV antigens was confirmed in vitro for a few chains (all CMV-associated). Rarity characterized most TCR sequences, yet some public TCRs appeared in many donors.

This CDR3 is 15 amino acids long. With 5 bases clipped from V and 0 bases from J, the junction kept 7 bases outside the gene matches. Germline-derived CDR1 and CDR2 are SQVTM and ANQGSEA. As to this clone: Its antigen is unidentified.

The protocol was immunoSEQ multiplex PCR, while the TCRdb copy is restricted to in-frame clones and leaves out a portion. The repertoire has roughly 150,000 clones, 70% to 90% of them found once; the top ten carry around 3.2%. This TCR derives from a woman in her late teens or twenties in good health and CMV-seropositive. The chain has TRBV29-1 and TRBJ2-1; 7 positions agree with TRBD1. What was sequenced was PBMCs. The CDR3, as DNA: TGCAGCGTTAACTACAGGGGCAGCTCCTACAATGAGCAGTTCTTC. This sequence encodes CSVNYRGSSYNEQFF.